One sample yielded the 15 T cell receptor beta chains listed below, sequenced in a study of blood T cell repertoires in COVID-19. Using immunoSEQ multiplex PCR, the repertoire was profiled, and TCRdb retains in-frame clones only, with some absent. The sample contains about 500,000 clones, around 90% of which appear only once. Material: PBMCs or T cells enriched from blood (not recorded which). These receptors were obtained from a woman between 18 and 30 years old who had recovered from COVID-19.

V usage is TRBV29-1 and J usage is TRBJ2-2; TRBD2 matches at 7 bases. With V trimmed by 7 bases and J by 2 bases, 13 bases remained unmatched. This CDR3 comprises 16 residues. CDR1 and CDR2 (germline): SQVTM, ANQGSEA. The CDR3 sequence is CSAFLVGGVNTGELFF. The CDR3 region has the DNA TGCAGCGCTTTTCTGGTTGGGGGGGTAAACACCGGGGAGCTGTTTTTT.

The rearrangement links TRBV6-6 to TRBJ2-1; tentatively, D is TRBD1 (6 bases). The V and J ends lost 7 bases and 7 bases respectively, with 11 bases between them. The CDR3 has 12 amino acids. Germline V gene lookup returns CDR1 MNHNY and CDR2 SVGAGI (reference sequence). CDR3 nucleotide sequence: TGTGCCAGCACCCTAGGGGGAAATGAGCAGTTCTTC. Protein: CASTLGGNEQFF.

The chain recombines TRBV19 with TRBJ1-1; D is ambiguous. Germline V gene sequence: CDR1 LNHDA, CDR2 SQIVND (reference sequence). This CDR3 region has 12 residues. Trimming took off 2 bases at V and 5 bases at J, with 6 bases between the two ends. The chain's CDR3 is CASSIRETEAFF. CDR3 DNA: TGTGCCAGTAGTATACGAGAGACTGAAGCTTTCTTT. The full variable domain, in which reference TRBV19 and TRBJ1-1 provide the parts outside the CDR3, is DGGITQSPKYLFRKEGQNVTLSCEQNLNHDAMYWYRQDPGQGLRLIYYSQIVNDFQKGDIAEGYSVSREKKESFPLTVTSAQKNPTAFYLCASSIRETEAFFGQGTRLTVV.

The V and J genes are TRBV28 and TRBJ1-1; TRBD1 is a possible D gene (5 bases). Germline assignment: CDR1 MDHEN and CDR2 SYDVKM. Trimming shortened V by 1 base and J by 7 bases, and 16 bases separated the two germline ends. This CDR3 region has 15 residues. CDR3 amino acids: CASSLLKEGDDEAFF. For the CDR3, the DNA is TGTGCCAGCAGTTTATTGAAAGAAGGGGATGATGAAGCTTTCTTT.

The V and J genes are TRBV27 and TRBJ1-1; D is possibly TRBD1 (6 bases). The CDR3 has 17 residues. Trimming left V 8 bases short and J 0 bases short, with 22 bases between. Per the germline V gene, CDR1 is MNHEY and CDR2 is SMNVEV (reference sequence). The CDR3 nucleotides read TGTGCCAGCCAACCTTTTGGGGGGGCGGGAATGAACACTGAAGCTTTCTTT. Translated: CASQPFGGAGMNTEAFF.

The chain uses TRBV7-2 and TRBJ1-1; TRBD1 matches 8 bases. CDR1 is SGHTA, CDR2 FQGNSA, per germline. V gave up 2 bases and J gave up 5 bases; unmatched junction bases: 7. The CDR3 contains 15 residues. DNA of the CDR3: TGTGCCAGCAGCTTACGACAGGGGCAGGTAACTGAAGCTTTCTTT. Protein product: CASSLRQGQVTEAFF.

This sequence joins TRBV6-2 or TRBV6-3 and TRBJ2-3; 10 nucleotides line up with TRBD2. The CDR3 loop spans 15 amino acids. The junction had 7 bases not matched to a gene; V was cut back by 5 bases and J by 5 bases. Germline CDR1 and CDR2: MNHEY and SVGEGT. The CDR3 protein is CASSRTSGAQDTQYF. For the CDR3, the DNA is TGTGCCAGCAGTCGGACTAGCGGTGCCCAAGATACGCAGTATTTT.

The genes are TRBV12-3 or TRBV12-4 and TRBJ2-1; the D gene is possibly TRBD2 (5 bases). This CDR3 region has 13 residues. Trimming pared 5 bases from V and 9 bases from J, leaving 14 bases between. The CDR3 nucleotides read TGTGCCAGCAGTGCCACTAGGAGTGGTGAGCAGTTCTTC. Protein product: CASSATRSGEQFF.

This clone was seen only once. The chain uses TRBV2 and TRBJ1-2; tentatively, D is TRBD1 (5 bases). This CDR3 contains 14 residues. Germline-derived CDR1 and CDR2 are SNHLY and FYNNEI. Trimming left V 3 bases short and J 4 bases short, with 12 bases between. CDR3 sequence: CASSEGRVGYGYTF. CDR3 coding DNA: TGTGCCAGCAGTGAGGGCAGGGTCGGCTATGGCTACACCTTC.

This chain links TRBV4-1 with TRBJ2-7; D perhaps matches TRBD2 (7 bases). Trimming shortened V by 2 bases and J by 2 bases, and 19 bases separated the two germline ends. The CDR3 runs 17 residues. The germline V gene encodes CDR1 MGHRA and CDR2 YSYEKL. CDR3 protein: CASSQRAHREGAYEQYF. The CDR3 nucleotides are TGCGCCAGCAGCCAACGCGCCCACAGGGAGGGTGCCTACGAGCAGTACTTC.

The V call is TRBV4-1, the J call TRBJ1-1, with TRBD1 matching over 9 bases. Looked up from germline, CDR1 is MGHRA and CDR2 is YSYEKL. The CDR3 is made up of 15 amino acids. With 4 bases clipped from V and 6 bases from J, the junction kept 9 bases outside the gene matches. This CDR3 reads CASSPLTGGQAEAFF. The CDR3 DNA reads TGCGCCAGCAGCCCCTTGACAGGGGGTCAGGCTGAAGCTTTCTTT.

The rearrangement uses TRBV10-3 and TRBJ1-1; D is ambiguous. Germline loops: CDR1 ENHRY, CDR2 SYGVKD. Trimming pared 10 bases from V and 2 bases from J, leaving 14 bases between. The CDR3 runs 13 residues. The CDR3 nucleotides read TGTGCCACCCTCCCTACAGAAAACACTGAAGCTTTCTTT. Protein: CATLPTENTEAFF.

The chain recombines TRBV10-3 with TRBJ2-5; 10 bases fit TRBD1. V lost 4 bases and J lost 5; bases outside the gene matches: 7. The CDR3 is 15 residues long. CDR1 and CDR2 (germline): ENHRY, SYGVKD. The CDR3 loop is CAISVGTGDPETQYF. The CDR3 DNA follows: TGTGCCATCAGTGTTGGGACAGGGGACCCGGAGACCCAGTACTTC.

The chain combines TRBV5-1 with TRBJ2-3; D is unclear. V was trimmed by 7 bases and J by 0 bases, leaving 12 bases between them. The germline V gene encodes CDR1 SGHRS and CDR2 YFSETQ. The CDR3 covers 14 residues. The CDR3 sequence: CASRTYSSTDTQYF. Written as DNA, the CDR3 is TGCGCCAGCCGAACTTACTCTAGCACAGATACGCAGTATTTT.

The chain joins TRBV19 to TRBJ1-1; D possibly corresponds to TRBD1 (5 bases). V lost 10 bases and J lost 4, with 25 bases in between. The CDR3 totals 16 residues. The germline gives CDR1 LNHDA, CDR2 SQIVND (reference sequence). Here the CDR3 DNA reads TGTGCCACCCAGATCGGGGGGTCCGGGGTGGTCACTGAAGCTTTCTTT. Protein sequence: CATQIGGSGVVTEAFF.